These T cell receptor beta chains were read from a single sample in a study of blood T cell repertoires in COVID-19. Generated by immunoSEQ multiplex PCR, the TCRdb table keeps only in-frame clones and is missing some. The data contain fewer than 150,000 clones, approximately 80% of them seen just once; the ten biggest clones take up 20% to 25%. Sequences were obtained from peripheral blood. The origin of the receptors is a man older than 75 with acute or convalescent COVID-19. Both conserved end residues are part of each CDR3. D genes are given only for firm matches. Size values are once, few and many counts, or a class for expanded clones, and some rows have none.

D	J	V	size	DNA	CDR3
NA	TRBJ1-2	TRBV27	NA	TGTGCCAGCAGTCCTGAGGGCCAGCATAACTATGGCTACACCTTC	CASSPEGQHNYGYTF
NA	TRBJ1-3	TRBV3-1/TRBV3-2	NA	TGTGCCAGCAGCCCACGACAGACGACTTATGGAAACACCATATATTTT	CASSPRQTTYGNTIYF
NA	TRBJ1-1	TRBV5-4	NA	TGTGCCAGCAGCCCTTGGGAGGGGGTAGGTACTGAAGCTTTCTTT	CASSPWEGVGTEAFF
NA	TRBJ1-5	TRBV7-9	NA	TGTGCCAGCAGCCGGGGTTCTCAGCCCCAGCATTTT	CASSRGSQPQHF
TRBD1	TRBJ1-3	TRBV4-1	NA	TGCGCCAGCAGCTGGAGCCAAGTCCGGGGACAGGGGGATGGAAACACCATATATTTT	CASSWSQVRGQGDGNTIYF
NA	TRBJ2-5	TRBV5-1	NA	TGCGCCAGCAGCTTACCTTCAGGGAACCAAGAGACCCAGTACTTC	CASSLPSGNQETQYF
NA	TRBJ2-3	TRBV6-5	NA	TGTGCCAGCAGTTACTTGCAGAGCACAGATACGCAGTATTTT	CASSYLQSTDTQYF
NA	TRBJ1-6	TRBV7-3	NA	TGTGCCAGCAGTCCCGGTAGGGGATCACCCCTCCACTTT	CASSPGRGSPLHF
NA	TRBJ1-5	TRBV29-1	NA	TGCAGCGTTGTTTCGGGGGTTAATCAGCCCCAGCATTTT	CSVVSGVNQPQHF
NA	TRBJ2-3	TRBV10-3	NA	TGTGCCATCATGGGCCAAAAAGCTGCCACAGATACGCAGTATTTT	CAIMGQKAATDTQYF
TRBD1	TRBJ2-3	TRBV19	NA	TGTGCCAGTAGTGAAACCGGGACAGGGGGCGGCACAGATACGCAGTATTTT	CASSETGTGGGTDTQYF
NA	TRBJ1-1	TRBV12-3/TRBV12-4	NA	TGTGCCAGCAAAAGGGGGACGAATGGGGGAGCTTTCTTT	CASKRGTNGGAFF
NA	TRBJ1-1	TRBV18	NA	TGTGCCAGCTCACCACCCAAGAACACTGAAGCTTTCTTT	CASSPPKNTEAFF
TRBD1	TRBJ2-7	TRBV5-1	NA	TGCGCCAGCAGTTACCACCGGGACAGGGCCACCTACGAGCAGTACTTC	CASSYHRDRATYEQYF
NA	TRBJ1-2	TRBV5-4	NA	TGTGCCAGCAGCTCCAGACAGGAACCTAACTATGGCTACACCTTC	CASSSRQEPNYGYTF
NA	TRBJ2-1	TRBV5-1	NA	TGCGCCAGCAGCTGGGGTGGGGGGAGAAGGACCTACAATGAGCAGTTCTTC	CASSWGGGRRTYNEQFF
TRBD1	TRBJ2-7	TRBV7-9	NA	TGTGCCAGCAGCTTATTCCGGGACAGGGTCTACGAGCAGTACTTC	CASSLFRDRVYEQYF
NA	TRBJ2-7	TRBV27	NA	TGTGCCAGCAGGTACAGCGGGGAGCAGTACTTC	CASRYSGEQYF
NA	TRBJ2-7	TRBV7-8	NA	TGTGCCAGCAGCCAAAAGGGGGAGCAGTACTTC	CASSQKGEQYF
TRBD1	TRBJ1-2	TRBV5-6	NA	TGTGCCAGCAGCTCGACCCTCACAGGGGGTGGCTATGGCTACACCTTC	CASSSTLTGGGYGYTF
NA	TRBJ2-7	TRBV15	many	TGTGCCACCAGCAGAGGGGCCCTAACAGGCTCCTACGAGCAGTACTTC	CATSRGALTGSYEQYF
NA	TRBJ2-7	TRBV7-2	NA	TGTGCCAGCAGCTACACACCCTACGAGCAGTACTTC	CASSYTPYEQYF
NA	TRBJ2-2	TRBV27	NA	TGTGCCAGCAGTTTGGAGGGGTACACCGGGGAGCTGTTTTTT	CASSLEGYTGELFF
TRBD1	TRBJ1-5	TRBV18	NA	TGTGCCAGCTCACGAGGGGGCTACAATCAGCCCCAGCATTTT	CASSRGGYNQPQHF
NA	TRBJ1-2	TRBV6-5	NA	TGTGCCAGCAGTTACTCCCTTAGCCAAGGAGGCTACACCTTC	CASSYSLSQGGYTF
TRBD2	TRBJ2-1	TRBV7-9	few	TGTGCCAGCAGCTTAGGACTAGCGGGAGATGAGCAGTTCTTC	CASSLGLAGDEQFF
TRBD1	TRBJ1-1	TRBV12-3/TRBV12-4	NA	TGTGCCAGCAGTTTGACAGGGTACACTGAAGCTTTCTTT	CASSLTGYTEAFF
NA	TRBJ2-1	TRBV6-2/TRBV6-3	NA	TGTGCCAGCAGTAATAGTCGTGAGCAGTTCTTC	CASSNSREQFF
NA	TRBJ1-5	TRBV7-8	NA	TGTGCCAGCAGCTTAGGGGTGGGGGCAGGTCAGCCCCAGCATTTT	CASSLGVGAGQPQHF
NA	TRBJ2-2	TRBV11-1	NA	TGTGCCAGCAGCCTCAGGAACACCGGGGAGCTGTTTTTT	CASSLRNTGELFF
NA	TRBJ2-2	TRBV5-4	NA	TGTGCCAGCAGCTCGCCTGAGGGCAGCCCGAACACCGGGGAGCTGTTTTTT	CASSSPEGSPNTGELFF
NA	TRBJ2-3	TRBV6-5	many	TGTGCCAGCGGCGAGGACAGAATTAGCACAGATACGCAGTATTTT	CASGEDRISTDTQYF
TRBD1	TRBJ1-4	TRBV30	NA	TGTGCCTGGAGTGCGGGACAGGGGCTGGCGAAACTGTTTTTT	CAWSAGQGLAKLFF
NA	TRBJ1-5	TRBV9	NA	TGTGCCAGCAGCGTAGGGACAGCTAATCAGCCCCAGCATTTT	CASSVGTANQPQHF
TRBD1	TRBJ1-6	TRBV2	few	TGTGCCAGCAGTCGACAGGGTTCGGATTCACCCCTCCACTTT	CASSRQGSDSPLHF
TRBD1	TRBJ1-5	TRBV2	once	TGTGCCAGCAGGGGGCTCGACAGGGGGCAGCGTCAGCCCCAGCATTTT	CASRGLDRGQRQPQHF
NA	TRBJ2-5	TRBV21-1	once	TGTGCCAGCAGCAAAGGACAGGGGAGGAAGACCCAGTACTTC	CASSKGQGRKTQYF
TRBD1	TRBJ2-7	TRBV5-1	NA	TGCGCCAGCAACCGGGACAGGCTCGACGAGCAGTACTTC	CASNRDRLDEQYF
TRBD1	TRBJ1-2	TRBV5-1	NA	TGCGCCAGCAGCTTGGCATGGCAGGGGGCGCAGGTTCCACTTTTTCGAGGCTACACCTTC	CASSLAWQGAQVPLFRGYTF
TRBD2	TRBJ2-5	TRBV10-1	NA	TGCGCCAGCAGTGAGTCGGAATTAGCGGGGGGGAAAGAGACCCAGTACTTC	CASSESELAGGKETQYF
TRBD1	TRBJ1-5	TRBV18	NA	TGTGCCAGCTCACCCAACAGGGGTAGCGGCCAGCCCCAGCATTTT	CASSPNRGSGQPQHF
NA	TRBJ2-7	TRBV29-1	large	TGCAGCGTCGGACAGAGTGGCTACGAGCAGTACTTC	CSVGQSGYEQYF
TRBD1	TRBJ2-6	TRBV29-1	few	TGCAGCGTGGGGACAGTCTCTGGGGCCAACGTCCTGACTTTC	CSVGTVSGANVLTF